This T cell receptor (beta chain) was recorded in a study of blood T cells in healthy people across ages. General observations from the study: CMV status of donors was unknown, possibly confounding expanded clonotype changes. In these data, TCR beta diversity tracked strongly with naive T cell percentage.

The CDR3 has 16 amino acids. From germline, CDR1 is SEHNR and CDR2 FQNEAQ (reference sequence). Trimming removed 1 base from V and 2 bases from J, with 14 bases in between. Only a few counts were recorded for this clonotype. Its target is unknown. A second roughly 7 to 11 cycle PCR used barcoded and J-beta primers. TCRdb reprocessed the 5' RACE reads with MiXCR, giving one entry per CDR3 protein. The sample holds fewer than 650,000 distinct CDR3 sequences, over 25% seen once. The sample was also linked to a second study, of T cells of mothers and their children.

Material: blood. The chain links TRBV7-9 to TRBJ1-2, with D possibly TRBD1 on 5 matching bases. This clonotype originated in a boy aged 2-9 years in good health. The CDR3 spells CASSLGGSSSNYGYTF. CDR3 nucleotides: TGTGCCAGCAGCTTAGGGGGGTCAAGTTCCAACTATGGCTACACCTTC.